These 27 T cell receptor beta chains originate from one sample sequenced in a study of regulatory and conventional T cells in breast cancer. TCRdb used MiXCR to reprocess the PCR reads, holding one entry per CDR3 protein. The sample carries about 1,200 distinct CDR3 sequences, 30% to 45% recorded once. The sample comprised regulatory T cells from blood. The receptors shown here come from a female donor with breast cancer.

Of note for this clonotype: A read error may explain this, as a much larger clone is one base away. V usage is TRBV20-1 and J usage is TRBJ2-3; 8 nucleotides match TRBD2. The CDR3 has 15 amino acids. Germline CDR1 is DFQATT and CDR2 is SNEGSKA (reference sequence). V shed 0 bases, J shed 6 bases, and the junction held 8 bases outside the gene matches. Written as DNA, the CDR3 is TGCAGTGCTAGAGACGAGTCTAGCGGGCCGGATACGCAGTATTTT. Translating it yields CSARDESSGPDTQYF.

V gene TRBV30 combines with J gene TRBJ1-2; D is possibly TRBD1 (5 bases). V was cut by 1 base and J by 7 bases, with 7 bases left in between. CDR1 GTSNPN and CDR2 SVGIG come from the germline V gene (reference sequence). The CDR3 is made up of 11 amino acids. CDR3 sequence reads: CAWSGGFGYTF. Written as DNA, the CDR3 is TGTGCCTGGAGTGGGGGGTTTGGCTACACCTTC.

V usage is TRBV6-6 and J usage is TRBJ1-1, with 9 bases aligning to TRBD1. The V gene end was trimmed by 0 bases and the J gene end by 11 bases; junction bases not matched to a gene: 1. The CDR3 is made up of 12 amino acids. The germline V gene has CDR1 MNHNY and CDR2 SVGAGI (reference sequence). CDR3 residues: CASSYSTGGAFF. The CDR3 nucleotides are TGTGCCAGCAGTTACTCGACAGGGGGGGCTTTCTTT.

This clonotype turned up a few times. This chain uses TRBV7-2 with TRBJ2-1; possibly TRBD1 for D (5 bases). V lost 0 bases and J 11 bases, leaving 17 bases between the germline ends. Germline CDR1 and CDR2: SGHTA and FQGNSA. This CDR3 region has 15 residues. Here the CDR3 reads CASSLAGSDSDKQFF. CDR3 DNA: TGTGCCAGCAGCTTAGCGGGATCAGACAGCGATAAGCAGTTCTTC.

This clonotype is large in the sample. CDR3 residues: CASSILAGAADTQYF. The CDR3 DNA sequence: TGTGCCAGCAGCATTCTAGCGGGGGCCGCAGATACGCAGTATTTT. This chain connects TRBV7-9 to TRBJ2-3; the match to TRBD2 covers 10 bases. This CDR3 comprises 15 residues. Germline CDR1 reads SEHNR; CDR2 reads FQNEAQ (reference sequence). Trimming removed 5 bases from V and 4 bases from J; junction bases left unmatched: 6.

V usage is TRBV11-2 and J usage is TRBJ2-2; 13 positions match TRBD2. V was clipped by 5 bases and J by 7 bases; unmatched bases: 10. The germline V gene encodes CDR1 SGHAT and CDR2 FQNNGV. This CDR3 region has 17 residues. For the CDR3, the DNA is TGTGCCAGCAGCCACCTTGGACTAGCGGGAGTTATCGGGGAGCTGTTTTTT. It specifies CASSHLGLAGVIGELFF.

About this clonotype itself: This could be a read error, since a much larger clone is one nucleotide away. The chain has TRBV20-1 and TRBJ2-5; a possible D gene is TRBD2 (6 bases). CDR3 size: 14 residues. V shed 3 bases and J shed 5 bases, with 16 bases lying between them. The germline gives CDR1 DFQATT, CDR2 SNEGSKA (reference sequence). The CDR3: CSASPSGLHETQYF. The CDR3 nucleotides read TGCAGTGCTAGCCCGAGCGGGCTTCACGAGACCCAGTACTTC.

The chain couples TRBV6-1 to TRBJ2-7, with D unresolved. There are 12 residues in the CDR3. The V and J ends lost 8 bases and 0 bases respectively, with 8 bases between them. Per the germline V gene, CDR1 is MNHNS and CDR2 is SASEGT. CDR3 nucleotide sequence: TGTGCCAGCGTTGGGTCCTCCTACGAGCAGTACTTC. Protein product: CASVGSSYEQYF.

This clonotype was counted between two and nine times. The V and J genes are TRBV4-2 and TRBJ1-1; D remains unclear. This CDR3 has 19 amino acids. The germline V gene has CDR1 LGHNA and CDR2 YNFKEQ. The V and J ends lost 4 bases and 1 base respectively, with 25 bases between them. Here the CDR3 reads CASSPVHSNTRLQNTEAFF. The CDR3 DNA is TGTGCCAGCAGCCCTGTACATTCCAATACCCGCTTACAGAACACTGAAGCTTTCTTT.

The V and J genes are TRBV21-1 and TRBJ1-1. TRBV21-1 is a pseudogene locus. This CDR3 has 16 residues. The CDR3 nucleotides read TGTGCCAGCAGCTCGCGTCTCCGGGACAGCGGCACTGAAGCTTTCTTT. Its protein product is CASSSRLRDSGTEAFF.

The sample holds one count of this clonotype. V gene TRBV10-3 combines with J gene TRBJ2-7; D is unclear. Germline lookup yields CDR1 ENHRY and CDR2 SYGVKD. The CDR3 spans 13 residues. V lost 0 bases to trimming and J lost 5 bases, with 8 bases between them. The CDR3 loop reads CAISESNLDEQYF. The CDR3 DNA follows: TGTGCCATCAGTGAGTCGAATCTGGACGAGCAGTACTTC.

This clonotype has more than one count but fewer than ten. This chain connects TRBV5-5 to TRBJ2-1; D is uncertain. Between the trimmed V and J ends, which lost 1 base and 7 bases, there was a span of 9 bases. This CDR3 region has 13 residues. The germline V gene has CDR1 SGHKS and CDR2 YYEKEE (reference sequence). CDR3 sequence reads: CASSLMSLNEQFF. Written as DNA, the CDR3 is TGTGCCAGCAGCTTGATGTCGCTGAATGAGCAGTTCTTC.

The chain joins TRBV14 to TRBJ1-2; TRBD1 aligns across 7 bases. There are 15 residues in the CDR3. The trim removed 3 bases at V and 4 bases at J, leaving 8 bases unmatched. Germline assignment: CDR1 SGHDN and CDR2 FVKESK. The CDR3 loop reads CASSHARDSFYGYTF. CDR3 sequence (DNA): TGTGCCAGCAGCCATGCCCGGGACAGCTTCTATGGCTACACCTTC.

This clonotype was found a few times. The chain uses TRBV20-1 and TRBJ1-1; no clear D gene. The CDR3 covers 14 residues. The V and J ends lost 1 base and 1 base respectively, with 10 bases between them. Germline V gene sequence: CDR1 DFQATT, CDR2 SNEGSKA (reference sequence). Written as DNA, the CDR3 is TGCAGTGCTAGAGTCCGAACAGCGAACACTGAAGCTTTCTTT. Its protein is CSARVRTANTEAFF.

In DNA form, the CDR3 reads TGTGCCAGCAGTTACTCGGCCGGGACAGGGGGAAGCAATCAGCCCCAGCATTTT. Its protein product is CASSYSAGTGGSNQPQHF. V and J are TRBV6-5 and TRBJ1-5; 11 nucleotides match TRBD1. This CDR3 comprises 18 residues. Germline V gene data show CDR1 as MNHEY and CDR2 as SVGAGI. The junction had 5 bases not matched to a gene; V was cut back by 0 bases and J by 1 base.

The chain joins TRBV12-3 or TRBV12-4 to TRBJ2-5; D gene unclear. The CDR3 has 13 amino acids. The V end was cut by 10 bases, the J end by 5 bases, with 17 bases between. CDR3 nucleotides: TGTGCCAACGGTGCCAAAGGGCGGGAGACCCAGTACTTC. As protein: CANGAKGRETQYF.

This clonotype was counted between two and nine times. The chain combines TRBV12-3 or TRBV12-4 with TRBJ2-7; 13 bases are shared with TRBD2. CDR3 length: 14 amino acids. The J segment lost 12 bases and the V segment lost 6 bases, leaving 11 bases of the junction unmatched. CDR3 nucleotides: TGTGCCAGCAGCATTCAGACTAGCGGGGGGATGACGTACTTC. It is translated as CASSIQTSGGMTYF.

This rearrangement joins TRBV20-1 to TRBJ1-3, with a tentative D call TRBD1 (5 bases). The germline V gene encodes CDR1 DFQATT and CDR2 SNEGSKA (reference sequence). Trimming left V 6 bases short and J 4 bases short, with 13 bases between. The CDR3 consists of 13 residues. CDR3 loop: CSAFWGSGNTIYF. CDR3 DNA sequence: TGCAGTGCCTTTTGGGGGTCAGGAAACACCATATATTTT.

The chain employs TRBV5-1 and TRBJ2-3, with D possibly matching TRBD2 (5 bases). The CDR3 has 15 amino acids. Per germline, CDR1 SGHRS and CDR2 YFSETQ. Trimming shortened V by 2 bases and J by 2 bases, and 12 bases separated the two germline ends. The CDR3 coding sequence is TGCGCCAGCAGCTTCATAGGGAGTCCCACAGATACGCAGTATTTT. It translates to CASSFIGSPTDTQYF.

This clonotype has only a few counts. The chain uses TRBV10-3 and TRBJ1-4; 10 nucleotides align to TRBD1. This CDR3 spans 14 amino acids. After removal of 8 bases from V and 0 bases from J, the junction contained 0 bases not matched to a gene. In germline, CDR1 is ENHRY, CDR2 SYGVKD. The CDR3 sequence is CAIGQGATNEKLFF. CDR3 nucleotides: TGTGCCATCGGACAGGGGGCAACTAATGAAAAACTGTTTTTT.

By frequency in the sample, this clonotype is large. This sequence joins TRBV6-5 and TRBJ2-3; 14 bases line up with TRBD2. This CDR3 contains 17 residues. The V gene end was trimmed by 2 bases and the J gene end by 4 bases; junction bases not matched to a gene: 5. Per germline, CDR1 MNHEY and CDR2 SVGAGI. Written as DNA, the CDR3 is TGTGCCAGCAGTTACGGGGGACTAGCGGGAGACGCAGATACGCAGTATTTT. Protein: CASSYGGLAGDADTQYF.

The genes are TRBV5-6 and TRBJ2-3; D ambiguous. Germline lookup yields CDR1 SGHDT and CDR2 YYEEEE. Between the trimmed V and J ends, which lost 1 base and 5 bases, there was a span of 2 bases. The length of the CDR3 is 11 residues. CDR3 loop: CASSLKDTQYF. The CDR3 nucleotides read TGTGCCAGCAGCTTGAAAGATACGCAGTATTTT.

The rearrangement uses TRBV7-9 and TRBJ1-2; D unclear. The CDR3 loop spans 13 amino acids. The V gene's germline CDR1 is SEHNR and CDR2 FQNEAQ (reference sequence). V was shortened by 5 bases and J by 5 bases, with 12 bases between the two germline ends. DNA for the CDR3: TGTGCCAGCAGCGCGACCGGCTTATATGGCTACACCTTC. Translated: CASSATGLYGYTF.

V usage is TRBV12-2 and J usage is TRBJ1-6; the table's D gene call, TRBD1, was not cross checked with the DNA. TRBV12-2 represents a pseudogene. The CDR3 sequence is 18 residues long. The CDR3 is CASRTGTEGVIYDSPLHF. The DNA of the CDR3 is TGTGCAAGTCGCACCGGGACAGAAGGTGTCATCTATGATTCACCCCTCCACTTT.

This clonotype was recorded a few times. The gene calls are TRBV14 and TRBJ2-7; D is ambiguous. The CDR3 is 13 amino acids. The V gene lost 4 bases and the J gene lost 3 bases, with 10 bases spanning the gap. Germline assignment: CDR1 SGHDN and CDR2 FVKESK. This CDR3 reads CASSRTIGYEQYF. The CDR3 nucleotides are TGTGCCAGCAGCCGCACTATAGGCTACGAGCAGTACTTC.

The chain combines TRBV10-3 with TRBJ1-5; the match to TRBD1 covers 11 bases. Germline V gives CDR1 ENHRY, CDR2 SYGVKD. This CDR3 region has 16 residues. V gave up 4 bases and J gave up 7 bases; unmatched junction bases: 9. CDR3 in amino acids: CAISGTGGTGGQPQHF. DNA of the CDR3: TGTGCCATCAGTGGGACAGGGGGCACGGGCGGACAGCCCCAGCATTTT.

The chain couples TRBV20-1 to TRBJ2-1; the D is unclear. Trimming shortened V by 5 bases and J by 10 bases, and 12 bases separated the two germline ends. This CDR3 has 11 residues. Germline loops: CDR1 DFQATT, CDR2 SNEGSKA (reference sequence). CDR3 sequence reads: CSALKVREQFF. In DNA, the CDR3 is TGCAGTGCTCTTAAAGTAAGGGAGCAGTTCTTC.